These 27 T cell receptor beta chains share one sample of origin, sequenced in a study of T cells in Graves' hyperthyroidism and ophthalmopathy. Amplification targeted TCR beta CDR3 regions from RNA transcripts. A set of HTBI primers served as the primers for a first-round RT-PCR of the TCR CDR3. From the multiplex PCR reads, TCRdb called clonotypes with MiXCR, one entry per CDR3 protein. The sample lists about 270,000 distinct CDR3 sequences; 25% to 30% were seen once. Sequenced input: blood. All receptors come from a man aged 40-50 years with Graves' hyperthyroidism that later progressed to Graves' ophthalmopathy.

This clonotype appeared a few times. The chain employs TRBV11-2 and TRBJ2-7; the match to TRBD1 covers 9 bases. The CDR3 consists of 16 residues. The V gene's germline CDR1 is SGHAT and CDR2 FQNNGV. The J segment lost 6 bases and the V segment lost 0 bases, leaving 9 bases of the junction unmatched. The CDR3: CASSLDRDRVALEQYF. CDR3 coding DNA: TGTGCCAGCAGCTTAGACCGGGACAGGGTGGCGCTCGAGCAGTACTTC.

This clonotype was counted at least ten times. The chain combines TRBV11-2 with TRBJ2-4; D remains ambiguous. Trimming left V 1 base short and J 2 bases short, with 6 bases between. Germline lookup yields CDR1 SGHAT and CDR2 FQNNGV. The length of the CDR3 is 14 residues. The DNA of the CDR3 is TGTGCCAGCAGCTTAGTTGGTCCCAAAAACATTCAGTACTTC. Its protein product is CASSLVGPKNIQYF.

This clonotype is a singleton in its sample. The V call is TRBV6-1, the J call TRBJ2-7, with 10 bases that match TRBD2. CDR1 is MNHNS and CDR2 is SASEGT in the germline V gene. The V and J ends lost 7 bases and 6 bases, in that order; junction bases with no gene match: 12. CDR3 length equals 15 residues. The CDR3 region has the DNA TGTGCCAGCATCGACCCAAGCGGGAGGGCCATCGAGCAGTACTTC. Protein sequence: CASIDPSGRAIEQYF.

The chain is built from TRBV7-2 and TRBJ1-2; D might be TRBD1 (6 bases). Germline V lookup: CDR1 SGHTA, CDR2 FQGNSA. This CDR3 spans 15 amino acids. V was clipped by 5 bases and J by 1 base, with 14 bases between them. As DNA, the CDR3 is TGTGCCAGCAGCATGACAGGACGACTTAACTATGGCTACACCTTC. This codes for CASSMTGRLNYGYTF.

This clonotype has at least ten counts. This chain connects TRBV28 to TRBJ2-7; TRBD1 matches at 11 bases. V gave up 6 bases and J gave up 2 bases; unmatched junction bases: 12. CDR1 is MDHEN, CDR2 SYDVKM, per germline. The CDR3 loop spans 17 amino acids. The CDR3 DNA follows: TGTGCCAGCAGCCCCGGGGCGGACAGGGGGCATCCCTACGAGCAGTACTTC. Amino acid sequence: CASSPGADRGHPYEQYF.

This clonotype was counted at least ten times. The rearrangement joins TRBV6-4 to TRBJ1-1, with D uncertain. The CDR3 covers 11 residues. From germline, CDR1 is MRHNA and CDR2 SNTAGT. V was clipped by 8 bases and J by 1 base, with 5 bases between them. CDR3 nucleotides: TGTGCCAGCCCCCCGAACACTGAAGCTTTCTTT. Protein sequence: CASPPNTEAFF.

At least ten counts were recorded for this clonotype. The rearrangement uses TRBV5-1 and TRBJ1-1, with D uncertain. V was shortened by 4 bases and J by 11 bases, with 18 bases between the two germline ends. CDR3 length equals 13 residues. Germline V CDR1 and CDR2: SGHRS, YFSETQ. CDR3: CASSPDNFGEAFF. In DNA, the CDR3 is TGCGCCAGCAGCCCAGACAATTTTGGTGAGGCTTTCTTT.

This clonotype was picked up many times. The J gene is TRBJ2-7, the V gene TRBV12-3 or TRBV12-4; tentatively, D is TRBD1 (6 bases). The CDR3 totals 11 residues. Between the trimmed V and J ends, which lost 9 bases and 8 bases, there was a span of 14 bases. CDR3 sequence reads: CASSLQGKQYF. CDR3 DNA sequence: TGTGCCAGTTCCTTACAGGGAAAGCAGTACTTC.

The chain recombines TRBV12-3 or TRBV12-4 with TRBJ2-2; D not resolved. The CDR3 spans 12 residues. Trimming took 7 bases from V and 5 from J, leaving 8 bases between them. The CDR3 spells CASIRNTGELFF. In DNA form, the CDR3 reads TGTGCCAGCATCCGCAATACCGGGGAGCTGTTTTTT.

This clonotype was seen ten or more times. The V and J genes are TRBV7-6 and TRBJ2-5; tentative D call: TRBD2 (8 bases). The CDR3 runs to 16 residues. Trimming left V 3 bases short and J 1 base short, with 15 bases between. Germline CDR1 and CDR2: SGHVS and FNYEAQ. The CDR3 bases are TGTGCCAGCAGCTTTTCGGGGGGGACAGTCCAAGAGACCCAGTACTTC. Translated, it gives CASSFSGGTVQETQYF.

This clonotype occurred many times. This rearrangement joins TRBV30 to TRBJ2-7; D gene uncertain. In germline, CDR1 is GTSNPN, CDR2 SVGIG (reference sequence). This CDR3 contains 14 residues. V lost 2 bases and J lost 0, with 11 bases in between. CDR3 loop: CAWSRTYFSYEQYF. CDR3 coding DNA: TGTGCCTGGAGTCGAACATATTTCTCCTACGAGCAGTACTTC.

This clonotype came up once. This sequence joins TRBV6-5 and TRBJ1-2, with a weak D call TRBD1 (5 bases). This CDR3 region has 13 residues. Germline CDR1 is MNHEY and CDR2 is SVGAGI. The V end was cut by 0 bases, the J end by 7 bases, with 9 bases between. CDR3 residues: CASSYSIGAGYTF. CDR3 DNA: TGTGCCAGCAGTTACTCGATAGGGGCTGGCTACACCTTC.

This clonotype was picked up many times. The chain has TRBV18 and TRBJ1-1; 7 bases are shared with TRBD1. V shed 0 bases and J 4 bases; nucleotides not matched to a gene: 2. CDR1 is KGHSH, CDR2 LQKENI, per germline. The CDR3 is 14 residues long. The DNA for the CDR3 is TGTGCCAGCTCACCACCTTGGACAGGCACTGAAGCTTTCTTT. It codes for CASSPPWTGTEAFF.

V and J are TRBV30 and TRBJ1-2, with D tentatively TRBD1 (5 bases). Trimming removed 1 base at V and 7 bases at J, with 13 bases between. Germline CDR1 reads GTSNPN; CDR2 reads SVGIG (reference sequence). This CDR3 has 13 amino acids. DNA of the CDR3: TGTGCCTGGAGTGCGACGGGACGGGTTGGCTACACCTTC. It codes for CAWSATGRVGYTF.

This clonotype occurred once. This chain uses TRBV20-1 with TRBJ2-7; tentative D call: TRBD2 (6 bases). This CDR3 has 12 residues. The germline gives CDR1 DFQATT, CDR2 SNEGSKA (reference sequence). Deletions cut 3 bases from V and 6 bases from J, with 12 bases between. CDR3 residues: CSASRPGVEQYF. The CDR3 coding sequence is TGCAGTGCTAGCCGTCCGGGGGTCGAGCAGTACTTC.

This clonotype was counted ten times or more. Since no conserved phenylalanine or tryptophan closes the CDR3, a read error is the likely cause. The CDR3 DNA sequence: TGTGCCAGCAGTTTGGGAAGTAGCTCCTACGAGCAGTACCTC. As protein: CASSLGSSSYEQYL. The rearrangement uses TRBV12-3 or TRBV12-4 and TRBJ2-7, with D uncertain. V was pared by 3 bases and J by 0 bases, with 9 bases between. The CDR3 is made up of 14 amino acids.

This clonotype has ten or more counts. The chain combines TRBV6-1 with TRBJ1-2; 11 bases agree with TRBD1. This CDR3 comprises 14 residues. Germline-derived CDR1 and CDR2 are MNHNS and SASEGT. J lost 9 bases, V lost 3 bases, and 6 bases had no gene match. The CDR3 coding sequence is TGTGCCAGCAGTGAGCTGAGGGACAGGGGGAGCTACACCTTC. This translates into CASSELRDRGSYTF.

The J gene is TRBJ2-7, the V gene TRBV20-1; TRBD2 is a possible D gene (6 bases). There are 14 residues in the CDR3. Trimming removed 6 bases from V and 3 bases from J, with 18 bases in between. Germline CDR1 is DFQATT and CDR2 is SNEGSKA (reference sequence). Written as DNA, the CDR3 is TGCAGTGCCCAGTCGGGACTCTTAAACTACGAGCAGTACTTC. This translates into CSAQSGLLNYEQYF.

This clonotype was recorded many times. V and J are TRBV27 and TRBJ1-3; D perhaps matches TRBD1 (6 bases). CDR3 length: 14 amino acids. Trimming left V 5 bases short and J 4 bases short, with 12 bases between. CDR1 is MNHEY and CDR2 is SMNVEV in the germline V gene (reference sequence). The CDR3 here is CASSPGTPGNTIYF. In DNA form, the CDR3 reads TGTGCCAGCAGTCCGGGGACACCGGGAAACACCATATATTTT.

This clonotype has at least ten counts. The V gene is TRBV5-5, the J gene TRBJ1-1, with unresolved D. Germline assignment: CDR1 SGHKS and CDR2 YYEKEE (reference sequence). There are 15 residues in the CDR3. Trimming took 7 bases from V and 1 from J, leaving 17 bases between them. CDR3 residues: CASCPPGPGNTEAFF. DNA of the CDR3: TGTGCCAGCTGCCCCCCCGGGCCGGGGAACACTGAAGCTTTCTTT. Drawing the rest from reference TRBV5-5 and TRBJ1-1, the complete variable domain is DAGVTQSPTHLIKTRGQQVTLRCSPISGHKSVSWYQQVLGQGPQFIFQYYEKEERGRGNFPDRFSARQFPNYSSELNVNALLLGDSALYLCASCPPGPGNTEAFFGQGTRLTVV.

The rearrangement links TRBV12-3 or TRBV12-4 to TRBJ1-5; no definite D call. Trimming took off 1 base at V and 4 bases at J, with 11 bases between the two ends. The CDR3 covers 15 residues. CDR3 nucleotides: TGTGCCAGCAGTTTAGGCGGAGGAATTAATCAGCCCCAGCATTTT. Protein: CASSLGGGINQPQHF.

The CDR3: CASSPSGALYQETQYF. The CDR3 nucleotides read TGTGCCAGCAGTCCCTCGGGGGCTTTGTACCAAGAGACCCAGTACTTC. J is TRBJ2-5 and V is TRBV28; tentatively, D is TRBD1 or TRBD2 (6 bases each). CDR3 length: 16 residues. Per the germline V gene, CDR1 is MDHEN and CDR2 is SYDVKM. V was cut by 5 bases and J by 0 bases, with 16 bases left in between.

Many counts were recorded for this clonotype. J is TRBJ2-7 and V is TRBV12-3 or TRBV12-4, with TRBD2 matching over 12 bases. With V trimmed by 2 bases and J by 4 bases, 3 bases remained unmatched. The CDR3 length is 15 residues. CDR3: CASSLLTSGRYEQYF. CDR3 coding DNA: TGTGCCAGCAGTTTACTAACTAGCGGGAGGTACGAGCAGTACTTC.

This clonotype has ten or more counts. Here the CDR3 reads CASSHGVRGEQYF. CDR3 bases: TGTGCCAGCAGCCACGGGGTGCGGGGGGAGCAGTACTTC. This sequence joins TRBV14 and TRBJ2-7; 7 bases are shared with TRBD2. After removal of 3 bases from V and 7 bases from J, the junction contained 6 bases not matched to a gene. The CDR3 is made up of 13 amino acids. The germline V gene has CDR1 SGHDN and CDR2 FVKESK.

This chain links TRBV11-2 with TRBJ2-6; perhaps TRBD2 as D (5 bases). CDR1 is SGHAT, CDR2 FQNNGV, per germline. This CDR3 contains 16 residues. V was cut by 5 bases and J by 0 bases, with 11 bases left in between. The DNA for the CDR3 is TGTGCCAGCAGCCAGACGGCGGGCTCTGGGGCCAACGTCCTGACTTTC. Translating it yields CASSQTAGSGANVLTF.

This clonotype was observed many times. The CDR3 nucleotides read TGTGCCAGTAGCCTTTGGACAGCATGGAACACTGAAGCTTTCTTT. This sequence encodes CASSLWTAWNTEAFF. The genes are TRBV19 and TRBJ1-1; possibly TRBD1 for D (6 bases). The CDR3 runs 15 residues. Trimming took off 6 bases at V and 1 base at J, with 15 bases between the two ends. Germline V gene sequence: CDR1 LNHDA, CDR2 SQIVND (reference sequence).

Ten or more counts support this clonotype. This sequence joins TRBV7-2 and TRBJ2-5; D gene ambiguous. Trimming shortened V by 4 bases and J by 2 bases, and 8 bases separated the two germline ends. Per the germline V gene, CDR1 is SGHTA and CDR2 is FQGNSA. The CDR3 runs 13 residues. The CDR3 DNA is TGTGCCAGCAGCTCCTTAGGGCAAGAGACCCAGTACTTC. Encoded protein: CASSSLGQETQYF. The full variable domain, with the rest looked up from reference TRBV7-2 and TRBJ2-5, is GAGVSQSPSNKVTEKGKDVELRCDPISGHTALYWYRQSLGQGLEFLIYFQGNSAPDKSGLPSDRFSAERTGGSVSTLTIQRTQQEDSAVYLCASSSLGQETQYFGPGTRLLVL.